These T cell receptor beta chains were read from a single sample in a study of read filtering for tumor transcriptome and immune sequencing. MiXCR, run by TCRdb on the reads, gives a single entry per CDR3 protein. The sample holds approximately 57,000 distinct CDR3 sequences, 9% to 15% seen once. The material sequenced was a population of CD138-negative cells sorted from bone marrow. Receptors were obtained from a donor at least 40 years old with multiple myeloma. Both conserved end residues are trimmed from each CDR3. The order of the fields is CDR3 length, V gene, CDR3 protein.

14	TRBV6-2/TRBV6-3	ASSYSRDRFNSPLH
12	TRBV7-2	ASSFSGSTGELF
13	TRBV12-3/TRBV12-4	ASSFGGAAAGELF
12	TRBV2	ASSEALRKNIQY
13	TRBV12-3/TRBV12-4	ASSPGLAGTDTQY
15	TRBV4-2	ASSQGQGVTGNQPQH
12	TRBV5-5	ASSKSATNEKLF
9	TRBV6-6	ASLLADTQY
14	TRBV20-1	SATPGTGASGQPQH
9	TRBV18	ASSPDTEQF